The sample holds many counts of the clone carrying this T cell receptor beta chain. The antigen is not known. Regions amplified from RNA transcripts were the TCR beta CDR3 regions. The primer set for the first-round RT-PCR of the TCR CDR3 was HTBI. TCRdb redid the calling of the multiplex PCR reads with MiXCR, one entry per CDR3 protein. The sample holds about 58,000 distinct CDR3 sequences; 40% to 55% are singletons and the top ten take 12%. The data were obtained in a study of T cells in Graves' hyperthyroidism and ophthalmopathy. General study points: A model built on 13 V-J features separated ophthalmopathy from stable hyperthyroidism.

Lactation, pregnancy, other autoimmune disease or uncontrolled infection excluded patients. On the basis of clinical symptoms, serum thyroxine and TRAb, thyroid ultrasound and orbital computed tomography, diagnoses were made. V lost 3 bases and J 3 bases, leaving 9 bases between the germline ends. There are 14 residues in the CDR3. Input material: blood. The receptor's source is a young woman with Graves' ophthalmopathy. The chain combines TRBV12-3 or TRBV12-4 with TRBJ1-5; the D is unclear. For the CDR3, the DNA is TGTGCCAGCAGTTTTGAAAAGTTCAATCAGCCCCAGCATTTT. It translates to CASSFEKFNQPQHF.